This T cell receptor (beta chain) was found in a study of control samples from healthy donors and cancer patients. Assay: immunoSEQ multiplex PCR; the TCRdb copy retains only in-frame clones and omits some. The sample yields 110,000 or so clones, 82% seen once. The sample was blood. The receptor was isolated from a man aged 18 to 29 in good health.

The CDR3 nucleotides read TGTGCCAGCAGCTTCTATCGCGTCAAGCAAGAGACCCAGTACTTC. It codes for CASSFYRVKQETQYF. V usage is TRBV28 and J usage is TRBJ2-5; D is ambiguous. The CDR3 has 15 residues. Trimming removed 6 bases at V and 2 bases at J, with 16 bases between. Germline assignment: CDR1 MDHEN and CDR2 SYDVKM.